This record concerns one T cell receptor (beta chain) sequence. This entry belongs to a study of blood T cell repertoires in COVID-19. Overall study context: Spain, Italy and the United States supplied samples that represented acute and convalescent COVID-19. PBMCs, B-cell-depleted T cells, or T cells were the source of the cDNA or gDNA that made up the material.

The CDR3 is made up of 16 amino acids. CDR1 is LNHDA, CDR2 SQIVND, per germline (reference sequence). V was trimmed by 3 bases and J by 2 bases, leaving 13 bases between them. Methods used by the authors: Reference gene primer amplification gave estimated nucleated cell counts. Libraries were prepared by immunoSEQ multiplex PCR; TCRdb keeps only in-frame clonotypes and omits some of them. V, J and clone size are taken as reported in that table, and D and trimming were inferred from the DNA itself. This sample has about 81,000 clones, with about 86% found just once. This receptor was obtained from a woman aged 80 or older with acute or convalescent COVID-19. V and J are TRBV19 and TRBJ1-4; unclear D gene. Sequenced: peripheral blood. The CDR3, as DNA: TGTGCCAGTAGTATCGTTGGTTTGCAGACTAATGAAAAACTGTTTTTT. Its protein product is CASSIVGLQTNEKLFF.